This T cell receptor beta chain was sequenced in a study of blood T cell repertoires in COVID-19. The repertoire was sequenced with immunoSEQ multiplex PCR; TCRdb's copy has only in-frame clones and lacks some. The sample holds 52,000 or so clones, 80% to 85% seen once. CDR1 is SGHTA and CDR2 is FQGNSA in the germline V gene. The junction had 2 bases not matched to a gene; V was cut back by 4 bases and J by 3 bases. CDR3 length: 14 residues. Material for sequencing was peripheral blood. The chain uses TRBV7-2 and TRBJ1-1, with 10 bases fitting TRBD1. This clonotype was obtained from a human donor in a cohort sampled during active or convalescent COVID-19. CDR3 sequence: CASSSGQGYTEAFF. CDR3 coding DNA: TGTGCCAGCAGCTCGGGACAGGGGTACACTGAAGCTTTCTTT.